This passage covers 2 T cell receptor beta chains from one sample sequenced in a study of regulatory T cells in long-lasting Graves disease. Sequencing libraries for TCR beta were prepared with iRepertoire HTBI primers and Arm-PCR of CDR3 regions. TCRdb reprocessed the multiplex PCR reads via MiXCR and lists one record per CDR3 protein. Counted here are about 530,000 distinct CDR3 sequences, 16% occurring once; the ten biggest clones make up approximately 25%. Described time point: newly diagnosed GD, antithyroid drugs for less than 3 months. The TCR library was made from RNA that had been extracted from PBMCs in TRIzol. These same records also appear under a second study, on T cells in Graves' hyperthyroidism and ophthalmopathy.

Sequenced here: peripheral blood mononuclear cells (PBMCs), sampled at new diagnosis, from a patient treated with antithyroid drugs. The receptors derive from a woman aged 35-65 years with Graves disease.

This clonotype was recorded many times. This chain joins TRBV5-1 and TRBJ2-2; D is unresolved. V was pared by 6 bases and J by 1 base, with 7 bases between. Germline CDR1 and CDR2: SGHRS and YFSETQ. CDR3 length equals 13 residues. Here the CDR3 DNA reads TGCGCCAGCAACCTAGGGAACACCGGGGAGCTGTTTTTT. Residues: CASNLGNTGELFF.

In its sample, this clonotype was seen many times. This rearrangement joins TRBV6-1 to TRBJ2-1, with D possibly TRBD1 on 6 matching bases. The CDR3 has 15 residues. Trimming pared 7 bases from V and 8 bases from J, leaving 21 bases between. CDR1 is MNHNS, CDR2 SASEGT, per germline. The CDR3 loop reads CASTHLDSYGDEQFF. The CDR3 DNA follows: TGTGCCAGCACCCATCTGGACAGCTACGGCGATGAGCAGTTCTTC.